Shown below are 26 T cell receptor beta chains from a single sample sequenced in a study of early stage breast cancer tumors. Here immunoSEQ multiplex PCR was the method, and the copy in TCRdb shows in-frame clones only, minus some. The sample lists 25,000 to 35,000 clones; just under 75% were seen once. The specimen was blood. These TCRs come from a person in their forties with breast cancer.

This rearrangement joins TRBV7-9 to TRBJ1-1; tentative D call: TRBD1 (5 bases). This CDR3 has 15 residues. Germline CDR1 and CDR2: SEHNR and FQNEAQ (reference sequence). Trimming stripped 7 bases from V and 1 base from J, with 16 bases between. The CDR3, as DNA: TGTGCCAGCAACCCTAGTTTGGGGGGGAACACTGAAGCTTTCTTT. Translation gives CASNPSLGGNTEAFF.

This clone was counted only a few times. CDR3 coding DNA: TGTGCCAGCAGTCGAGACAGCAATGAGCAGTTCTTC. Translated: CASSRDSNEQFF. V is TRBV2 and J is TRBJ2-1; tentative D call: TRBD1 (5 bases). The germline CDR1 and CDR2 sequences are SNHLY and FYNNEI. The CDR3 length is 12 residues. V shed 5 bases and J shed 6 bases, with 8 bases lying between them.

CDR3 region: CASSYRGQGARGPNEKLFF. DNA for the CDR3: TGTGCCAGCAGCTATCGCGGACAGGGGGCGCGAGGACCTAATGAAAAACTGTTTTTT. The chain employs TRBV7-3 and TRBJ1-4; TRBD1 aligns across 11 bases. After removal of 4 bases from V and 3 bases from J, the junction contained 13 bases not matched to a gene. The CDR3 is made up of 19 amino acids. Germline values: CDR1 SGHTA, CDR2 FQGTGA. The full variable domain, in which reference TRBV7-3 and TRBJ1-4 provide the parts outside the CDR3, is GAGVSQTPSNKVTEKGKYVELRCDPISGHTALYWYRQSLGQGPEFLIYFQGTGAADDSGLPNDRFFAVRPEGSVSTLKIQRTERGDSAVYLCASSYRGQGARGPNEKLFFGSGTQLSVL.

The genes are TRBV6-6 and TRBJ2-3; tentative D call: TRBD2 (6 bases). Germline V gene lookup returns CDR1 MNHNY and CDR2 SVGAGI (reference sequence). V lost 6 bases, J lost 3 bases, and 19 bases lay in between. The CDR3 length is 16 residues. The CDR3 coding sequence is TGTGCCAGCAGCCACACCCCGGCGGCGGGGACAGATACGCAGTATTTT. It specifies CASSHTPAAGTDTQYF.

This clone was observed a handful of times. The chain combines TRBV7-8 with TRBJ1-2; 9 positions match TRBD1. With V trimmed by 5 bases and J by 8 bases, 9 bases remained unmatched. The germline CDR1 and CDR2 sequences are SGHVS and FQNEAQ. The CDR3 consists of 14 residues. The CDR3 region is CASSGRTGVLGYTF. The CDR3 coding sequence is TGTGCCAGCAGCGGTCGGACAGGGGTTCTCGGCTACACCTTC.

The V gene is TRBV18, the J gene TRBJ2-5; a possible D gene is TRBD2 (5 bases). The J call may be faulty, since TRBJ2-7 better matches the DNA end. The CDR3 consists of 12 residues. Germline lookup yields CDR1 KGHSH and CDR2 LQKENI. The CDR3 is CASSPRDDEQYF. The DNA of the CDR3 is TGTGCCAGCTCACCGAGGGATGACGAGCAGTACTTC.

The chain joins TRBV5-1 to TRBJ2-3; 9 nucleotides agree with TRBD1. This CDR3 is built from 15 residues. The V and J ends lost 6 bases and 2 bases, in that order; junction bases with no gene match: 7. Germline loops: CDR1 SGHRS, CDR2 YFSETQ. Here the CDR3 DNA reads TGCGCCAGCATGGTCGGGACAGGGCTCACAGATACGCAGTATTTT. Its translation is CASMVGTGLTDTQYF.

The V and J genes are TRBV19 and TRBJ2-7; D perhaps matches TRBD1 (6 bases). The V and J ends lost 7 bases and 6 bases respectively, with 19 bases between them. The CDR3 contains 14 residues. Germline CDR1 reads LNHDA; CDR2 reads SQIVND (reference sequence). CDR3 nucleotide sequence: TGTGCCAGTAAGTCAGGGGACCCTCGAGGCGAGCAGTACTTC. Its protein is CASKSGDPRGEQYF.

This clone was observed a handful of times. The J gene is TRBJ2-7, the V gene TRBV27; D gene ambiguous. V shed 6 bases and J shed 0 bases, with 27 bases lying between them. The CDR3 sequence is 19 residues long. Germline CDR1 MNHEY, CDR2 SMNVEV (reference sequence). The CDR3 region has the DNA TGTGCCAGCAGCCCAAAAAAATCCCCTGGTTCCCACTTCTCCTACGAGCAGTACTTC. It specifies CASSPKKSPGSHFSYEQYF.

V gene TRBV5-5 combines with J gene TRBJ2-1, with no clear D. Trimming left V 0 bases short and J 8 bases short, with 12 bases between. Looked up from germline, CDR1 is SGHKS and CDR2 is YYEKEE (reference sequence). The CDR3 sequence is 14 residues long. CDR3: CASSLESQWDEQFF. CDR3 coding DNA: TGTGCCAGCAGCTTGGAGTCTCAGTGGGATGAGCAGTTCTTC.

The CDR3 DNA is TGTGCCAGCAGTTCTCGACAGACTGGCCGGGGGCAGTACTTC. As protein: CASSSRQTGRGQYF. The V gene is TRBV27, the J gene TRBJ2-7; D could derive from TRBD1 or TRBD2 (5 bases each). Per the germline V gene, CDR1 is MNHEY and CDR2 is SMNVEV (reference sequence). The CDR3 has 14 residues. The ends were cut back, 4 bases at V and 9 bases at J, with 19 bases in the middle.

This clone appeared a few times. The V call is TRBV5-1, the J call TRBJ1-2; 8 bases match TRBD1. This CDR3 has 13 residues. Germline V gene sequence: CDR1 SGHRS, CDR2 YFSETQ. J gave up 8 bases and V 3 bases, and 6 bases lay outside the gene matches. As DNA, the CDR3 is TGCGCCAGCAGCTCAGGACAGGGTGTGGGCTACACCTTC. This sequence encodes CASSSGQGVGYTF.

The rearrangement uses TRBV11-2 and TRBJ1-2, with D possibly being TRBD1 (5 bases). Germline CDR1 is SGHAT and CDR2 is FQNNGV. The V end was cut by 4 bases, the J end by 2 bases, with 14 bases between. The CDR3 runs to 15 residues. The DNA of the CDR3 is TGTGCCAGCAGCTCAAACAGGCGCTCGAACTATGGCTACACCTTC. Translated, it gives CASSSNRRSNYGYTF.

The chain uses TRBV7-6 and TRBJ1-3; D ambiguous. The V gene lost 1 base and the J gene lost 3 bases, with 13 bases spanning the gap. Germline V lookup: CDR1 SGHVS, CDR2 FNYEAQ. The CDR3 spans 16 residues. The CDR3 DNA reads as TGTGCCAGCAGCTTAGATCGGAACTCCGGTGGAAACACCATATATTTT. This codes for CASSLDRNSGGNTIYF. Looking up the rest from reference TRBV7-6 and TRBJ1-3 gives the full variable domain: GAGVSQSPRYKVTKRGQDVALRCDPISGHVSLYWYRQALGQGPEFLTYFNYEAQQDKSGLPNDRFSAERPEGSISTLTIQRTEQRDSAMYRCASSLDRNSGGNTIYFGEGSWLTVV.

This clone was seen just once. This chain links TRBV14 with TRBJ1-1; no firm D call. V gave up 0 bases and J gave up 1 base, with 3 bases separating them. CDR1 is SGHDN and CDR2 is FVKESK in the germline V gene. There are 13 residues in the CDR3. DNA for the CDR3: TGTGCCAGCAGCCAAGACGGGAACACTGAAGCTTTCTTT. Translated, it gives CASSQDGNTEAFF.

The chain recombines TRBV10-3 with TRBJ2-7, with 10 positions matching TRBD2. Germline loops: CDR1 ENHRY, CDR2 SYGVKD. The CDR3 is made up of 15 amino acids. V shed 3 bases and J 5 bases; nucleotides not matched to a gene: 7. As DNA, the CDR3 is TGTGCCATCAGTGAAATGGCTAGCGGGAGCGACGAGCAGTACTTC. Its translation: CAISEMASGSDEQYF.

The chain employs TRBV10-3 and TRBJ1-1; D is uncertain. The CDR3 runs 15 residues. The germline V gene has CDR1 ENHRY and CDR2 SYGVKD. V was pared by 2 bases and J by 6 bases, with 16 bases between. CDR3 sequence: CAISENLELGAEAFF. CDR3 nucleotides: TGTGCCATCAGTGAGAACCTGGAACTTGGAGCTGAAGCTTTCTTT.

The rearrangement links TRBV27 to TRBJ2-1, with D uncertain. V shed 3 bases and J shed 4 bases, with 7 bases lying between them. The germline gives CDR1 MNHEY, CDR2 SMNVEV (reference sequence). The CDR3 is 13 amino acids. The CDR3 here is CASSFDPYNEQFF. In DNA, the CDR3 is TGTGCCAGCAGTTTTGACCCATACAATGAGCAGTTCTTC.

The chain is built from TRBV28 and TRBJ1-2, with a tentative D call TRBD1 (6 bases). Deletions cut 10 bases from V and 2 bases from J, with 14 bases between. From germline, CDR1 is MDHEN and CDR2 SYDVKM. The CDR3 extends over 13 amino acids. The CDR3 loop reads CAIKGGGNYGYTF. As DNA, the CDR3 is TGTGCCATCAAGGGGGGGGGCAACTATGGCTACACCTTC.

Only a few counts were recorded for this clone. CDR3 in amino acids: CASSTFQGATEAFF. In nucleotides, the CDR3 is TGTGCCAGCAGCACGTTTCAGGGAGCCACTGAAGCTTTCTTT. The rearrangement links TRBV7-6 to TRBJ1-1; perhaps TRBD1 as D (5 bases). Trimming shortened V by 5 bases and J by 4 bases, and 14 bases separated the two germline ends. Germline V lookup: CDR1 SGHVS, CDR2 FNYEAQ. The CDR3 is made up of 14 amino acids.

Only a few counts were recorded for this clone. The V gene is TRBV6-5, the J gene TRBJ1-1; possibly TRBD1 for D (6 bases). The germline CDR1 and CDR2 sequences are MNHEY and SVGAGI. This CDR3 region has 11 residues. V shed 8 bases and J shed 12 bases, with 16 bases lying between them. For the CDR3, the DNA is TGTGCCAGCTGTCAGGACAGTTTGACTTTCTTT. Its translation is CASCQDSLTFF.

The chain carries TRBV11-2 and TRBJ1-2; 8 bases align to TRBD1. Germline CDR1 reads SGHAT; CDR2 reads FQNNGV. The CDR3 runs 14 residues. With 3 bases clipped from V and 3 bases from J, the junction kept 3 bases outside the gene matches. The chain's CDR3 is CASSFDRGDYGYTF. The CDR3 DNA reads as TGTGCCAGCAGCTTTGACAGGGGAGACTATGGCTACACCTTC.

The J gene is TRBJ2-1, the V gene TRBV5-4; 10 nucleotides line up with TRBD1. This CDR3 comprises 16 residues. The germline CDR1 and CDR2 sequences are SGHNT and YYREEE (reference sequence). The junction had 7 bases not matched to a gene; V was cut back by 3 bases and J by 4 bases. In DNA form, the CDR3 reads TGTGCCAGCAGCTCGACCCCGGGACAGGGGTACAATGAGCAGTTCTTC. Translating it yields CASSSTPGQGYNEQFF. Combining the CDR3 with reference TRBV5-4 and TRBJ2-1 gives the whole variable domain ETGVTQSPTHLIKTRGQQVTLRCSSQSGHNTVSWYQQALGQGPQFIFQYYREEENGRGNFPPRFSGLQFPNYSSELNVNALELDDSALYLCASSSTPGQGYNEQFFGPGTRLTVL.

The rearrangement joins TRBV7-9 to TRBJ1-4; no clear D gene. Looked up from germline, CDR1 is SEHNR and CDR2 is FQNEAQ (reference sequence). V lost 5 bases and J 4 bases, leaving 17 bases between the germline ends. The CDR3 runs to 16 residues. This CDR3 reads CASSPSRAGDNEKLFF. The CDR3 region has the DNA TGTGCCAGCAGCCCCAGTCGGGCAGGTGATAATGAAAAACTGTTTTTT.

The V gene is TRBV10-3, the J gene TRBJ1-1, with 7 nucleotides matching TRBD1. Trimming took 6 bases from V and 1 from J; bases not matched to a gene: 5. Germline V gene data show CDR1 as ENHRY and CDR2 as SYGVKD. The CDR3 runs to 14 residues. CDR3 amino acids: CAIRYDRENTEAFF. The CDR3 DNA reads as TGTGCCATCAGATACGACAGGGAGAACACTGAAGCTTTCTTT.

This clone was observed a few times. The CDR3, as DNA: TGTGCCAGCAGCCAAAATAAAGGACCGATTAATGGCTACACCTTC. It yields the protein CASSQNKGPINGYTF. The chain combines TRBV4-2 with TRBJ1-2, with no clear D. The CDR3 contains 15 residues. V shed 2 bases and J shed 6 bases, with 16 bases lying between them. The V gene's germline CDR1 is LGHNA and CDR2 YNFKEQ.